This T cell receptor (beta chain) comes out of a study of cytomegalovirus exposure and HLA in healthy donors (dated by TCRdb to 2015 to 2018). Some background on the complete study: A later analysis indicated that the 120 or so validation repertoires were generated on the platform also employed for the 700 or so repertoires of the first cohort. The aim of the study was to test whether cataloging public T cell receptors could identify signatures of past pathogen exposure. In addition to the first cohort of 666 subjects, a separate validation cohort of approximately 120 different subjects was used. High-throughput TCR immunosequencing, statistical association of individual TCRs with disease status, and machine learning were combined to predict cytomegalovirus infection status.

The junction shows trimming of 8 bases on V and 2 bases on J, plus 30 bases between the germline ends. The CDR1 and CDR2 encoded by the germline V gene are SGHTA and FQGTGA. The CDR3 sequence holds 19 residues, the cysteine and phenylalanine included. The sequence is cut down to CDR3 DNA, 57 bases in frame from base 1. The donors were included in the validation cohort of 120 subjects, a group kept apart from the roughly 700-subject first cohort. The library was built by means of the immunoSEQ multiplex PCR assay. In the source study's methods: A statistical classification framework was built to diagnose cytomegalovirus status from the catalog of TCR beta chain sequences. Sourced from immuneACCESS, this table was stored by TCRdb with only in-frame sequences that have V and J called. A share of the clones is absent; for the studies checked, an unresolved V gene accounts for under half, and the remainder has no known explanation. The D gene and trimming were derived from the DNA, and the V and J assignments and clone size from that table. The sample contains over 100,000 clones, approximately 89% of them found a single time. The ten largest clonotypes hold approximately 1.2% of the sample.

Study-wide conclusions, independent of this receptor: A later analysis had no HLA typing for the validation cohort, so co-occurrence there was scored across all 130 or so repertoires. A later analysis found that TCRs clustered in the first cohort also tended to co-occur in the 120 validation repertoires, with 90% to 95% of cluster scores above 0. Most TCR sequences were seen in very few donors, while some public TCRs were found in many individuals. Three of the identified cytomegalovirus-associated TCR beta chains were confirmed in vitro to be specific for cytomegalovirus antigens. A total of roughly 160 TCR beta chains were listed by the study as associated with cytomegalovirus. The authors suggested that the approach could potentially be generalized to other disease states and immunological phenotypes. The classifier was reported to diagnose cytomegalovirus status with high specificity and sensitivity in both the original cohort and the validation cohort.

The count of this clone is one. Its specific antigen is unknown. Base qualities are not recorded, but no much larger clone differs from it by a single base. Sequencing was carried out using PBMCs. The chain is made from TRBV7-3 and TRBJ1-2; TRBD1 is a possible D gene, resting on 5 matching bases. This clonotype was obtained from a young woman in good health and CMV-seronegative. The nucleotides read TGTGCCAGCGCTGAACAACCGGGACCTACCATTCGGGGGAACTATGGCTACACCTTC. Its protein is CASAEQPGPTIRGNYGYTF.